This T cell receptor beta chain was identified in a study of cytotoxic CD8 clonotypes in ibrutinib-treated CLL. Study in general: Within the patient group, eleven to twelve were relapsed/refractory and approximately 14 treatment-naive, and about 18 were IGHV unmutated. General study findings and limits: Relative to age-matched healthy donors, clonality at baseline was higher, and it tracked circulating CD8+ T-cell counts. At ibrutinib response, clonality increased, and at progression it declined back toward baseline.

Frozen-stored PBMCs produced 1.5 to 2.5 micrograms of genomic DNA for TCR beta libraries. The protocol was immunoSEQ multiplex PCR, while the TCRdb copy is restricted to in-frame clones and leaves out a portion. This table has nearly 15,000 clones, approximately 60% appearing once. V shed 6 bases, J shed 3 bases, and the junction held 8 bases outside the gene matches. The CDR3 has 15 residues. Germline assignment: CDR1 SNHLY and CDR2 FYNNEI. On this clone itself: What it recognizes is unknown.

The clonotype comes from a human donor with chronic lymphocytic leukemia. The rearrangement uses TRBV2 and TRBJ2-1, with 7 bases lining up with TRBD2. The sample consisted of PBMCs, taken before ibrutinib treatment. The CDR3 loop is CASSRESGVYNEQFF. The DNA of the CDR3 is TGTGCCAGCAGCCGGGAAAGCGGGGTCTACAATGAGCAGTTCTTC.